The entry below gives a single T cell receptor (beta chain) sequence along with its context. These data come from a study of cytomegalovirus exposure and HLA in healthy donors. At the time of sampling, donors were nominally healthy, though unrecorded immune exposures were likely. The V gene's germline CDR1 is SNHLY and CDR2 FYNNEI. Trimming stripped 6 bases from V and 5 bases from J, with 11 bases between. The CDR3 is 12 amino acids. Primers included in the PCR were 60 Vbeta and 13 Jbeta primers. Here immunoSEQ multiplex PCR was the method, and the copy in TCRdb shows in-frame clones only, minus some. The data hold 150,000 to 200,000 clones, with about 75% observed a single time.

The clonotype was recovered from a male donor in good health and CMV-seropositive. The chain joins TRBV2 to TRBJ2-7; unclear D gene. The sample was PBMCs. DNA for the CDR3: TGTGCCAGCAGCTGGAGTGGAGACGAGCAGTACTTC. Translated, it gives CASSWSGDEQYF. The whole variable domain, filled in from reference TRBV2 and TRBJ2-7, reads EPEVTQTPSHQVTQMGQEVILRCVPISNHLYFYWYRQILGQKVEFLVSFYNNEISEKSEIFDDQFSVERPDGSNFTLKIRSTKLEDSAMYFCASSWSGDEQYFGPGTRLTVT.